Below, one TCR beta chain is given with its context. Its antigen is unknown. Trimming stripped 3 bases from V and 2 bases from J, with 3 bases between. The CDR3 is made up of 12 amino acids. Germline loops: CDR1 SGHRS, CDR2 YFSETQ. This entry comes from a study of CD8+ T cells in alopecia areata. Findings of the study overall: Sequencing of scalp samples also captures resident alphabeta T cells of normal skin. Lesional scalp, especially alopecia totalis/universalis, showed higher clonality than normal scalp.

After isolation, RNA underwent reverse transcription to generate cDNA as the sequencing template. The table came from immunoSEQ multiplex PCR; TCRdb's copy has only in-frame clones and leaves some out. The sample lists 90,000 to 130,000 clones, 55% to 75% seen once, with 20% to 25% in the top ten. The gene calls are TRBV5-1 and TRBJ2-1; no firm D call. The sequenced sample was CD8+ T cells sorted from blood. This sequence was found in a human donor in good health. The chain's CDR3 is CASSSAYNEQFF. DNA for the CDR3: TGCGCCAGCAGCTCGGCCTACAATGAGCAGTTCTTC.